This T cell receptor beta chain was observed in a study of blood T cell repertoires in COVID-19. Study information: Specimens from acute and convalescent COVID-19 originated in the United States, Italy and Spain.

The sample holds one count of this clone. The table came from immunoSEQ multiplex PCR; TCRdb's copy has only in-frame clones and leaves some out. The profile shows about 60,000 clones, 78% of them singletons. The sample comprised peripheral blood. This receptor was obtained from a human donor in a cohort sampled during active COVID-19.

The DNA for the CDR3 is TGTGCCAGCAGCTTAGCGGGGACAGGGGCTGAAAAACTGTTTTTT. It specifies CASSLAGTGAEKLFF. The V and J genes are TRBV7-9 and TRBJ1-4; TRBD1 matches at 10 bases. CDR1 SEHNR and CDR2 FQNEAQ come from the germline V gene (reference sequence). The ends lost 0 bases at V and 7 bases at J; junction bases unmatched: 2. The CDR3 is 15 amino acids.